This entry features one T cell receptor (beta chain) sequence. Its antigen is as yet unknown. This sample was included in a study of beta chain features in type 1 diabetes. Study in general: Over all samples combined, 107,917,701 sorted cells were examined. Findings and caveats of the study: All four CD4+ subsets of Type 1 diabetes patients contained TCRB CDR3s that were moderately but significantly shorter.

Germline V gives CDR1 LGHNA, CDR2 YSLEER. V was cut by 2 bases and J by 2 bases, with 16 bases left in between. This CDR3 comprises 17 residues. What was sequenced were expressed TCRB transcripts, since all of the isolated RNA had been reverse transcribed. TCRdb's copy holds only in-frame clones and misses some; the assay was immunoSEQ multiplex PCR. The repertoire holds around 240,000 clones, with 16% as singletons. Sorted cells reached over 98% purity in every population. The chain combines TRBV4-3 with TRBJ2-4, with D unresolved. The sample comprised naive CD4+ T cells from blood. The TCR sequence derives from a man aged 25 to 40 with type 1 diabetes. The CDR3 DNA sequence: TGCGCCAGCAGCCAATCCCTCGCAGGCCCGACCAAAAACATTCAGTACTTC. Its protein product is CASSQSLAGPTKNIQYF.